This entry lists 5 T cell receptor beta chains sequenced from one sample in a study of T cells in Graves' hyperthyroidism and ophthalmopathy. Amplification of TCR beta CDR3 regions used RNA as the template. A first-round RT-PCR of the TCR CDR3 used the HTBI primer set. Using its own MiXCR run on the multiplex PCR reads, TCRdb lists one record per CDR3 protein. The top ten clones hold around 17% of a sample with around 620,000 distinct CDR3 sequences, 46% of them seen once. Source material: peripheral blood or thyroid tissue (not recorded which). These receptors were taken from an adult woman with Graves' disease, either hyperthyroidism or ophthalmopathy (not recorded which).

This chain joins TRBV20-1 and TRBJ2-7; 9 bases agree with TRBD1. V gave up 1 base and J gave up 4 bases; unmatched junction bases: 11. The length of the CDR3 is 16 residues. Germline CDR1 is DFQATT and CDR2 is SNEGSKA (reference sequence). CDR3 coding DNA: TGCAGTGCTAGAGCCTGGGACAGGGCAGAGGGGTACGAGCAGTACTTC. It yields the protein CSARAWDRAEGYEQYF.

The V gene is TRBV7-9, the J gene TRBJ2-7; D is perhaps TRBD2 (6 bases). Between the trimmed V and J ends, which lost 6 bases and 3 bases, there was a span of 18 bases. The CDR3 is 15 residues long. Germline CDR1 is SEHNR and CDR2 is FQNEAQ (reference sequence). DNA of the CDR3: TGTGCCAGCAGTGCTGACCGGGACTTCAACTACGAGCAGTACTTC. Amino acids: CASSADRDFNYEQYF.

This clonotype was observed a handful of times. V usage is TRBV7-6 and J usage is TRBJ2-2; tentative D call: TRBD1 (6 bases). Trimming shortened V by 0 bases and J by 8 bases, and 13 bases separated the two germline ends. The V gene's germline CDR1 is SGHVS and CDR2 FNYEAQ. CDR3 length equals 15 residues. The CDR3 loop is CASSLAGTGTGELFF. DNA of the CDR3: TGTGCCAGCAGCTTAGCTGGGACGGGGACAGGGGAGCTGTTTTTT.

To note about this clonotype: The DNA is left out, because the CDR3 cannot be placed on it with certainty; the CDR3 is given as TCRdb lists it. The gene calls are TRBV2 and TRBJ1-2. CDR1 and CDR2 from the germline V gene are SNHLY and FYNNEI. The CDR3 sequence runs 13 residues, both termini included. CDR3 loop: CACSARVHFGYTF.

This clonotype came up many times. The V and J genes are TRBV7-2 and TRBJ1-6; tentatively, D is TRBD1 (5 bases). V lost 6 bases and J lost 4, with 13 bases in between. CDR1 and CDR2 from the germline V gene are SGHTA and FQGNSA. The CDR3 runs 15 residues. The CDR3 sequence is CASSPRVAYNSPLHF. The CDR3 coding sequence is TGTGCCAGCAGTCCCAGGGTAGCTTATAATTCACCCCTCCACTTT. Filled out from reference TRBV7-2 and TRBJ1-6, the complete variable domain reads GAGVSQSPSNKVTEKGKDVELRCDPISGHTALYWYRQSLGQGLEFLIYFQGNSAPDKSGLPSDRFSAERTGGSVSTLTIQRTQQEDSAVYLCASSPRVAYNSPLHFGNGTRLTVT.